This is a list of T cell receptor beta chains from one sample in a study of T cell repertoires in MIS-A myocarditis. Sequencing was performed with immunoSEQ multiplex PCR; in TCRdb, only in-frame clones are kept and a portion is missing. The sample comprises roughly 5,000 clones, 78% of which are singletons, and 64% rests with the top ten. The sequencing input was interventricular septum heart tissue obtained at autopsy. Receptors were obtained from a man aged 18 to 30 with fulminant myocarditis from multisystem inflammatory syndrome in adults (MIS-A) after COVID-19. The CDR3 runs from the conserved cysteine through the conserved F or W. D genes are given only for firm matches. Only part of the rows carry a size: once, few, many, or a class if the clone is expanded.

V	J	D	size	CDR3	DNA
TRBV27	TRBJ2-7	-	-	CASSLMGTLFYEQYF	TGTGCCAGCAGTTTAATGGGGACGCTGTTCTACGAGCAGTACTTC
TRBV27	TRBJ2-7	-	-	CASRMKSVYEQYF	TGTGCCAGCAGAATGAAGAGCGTCTACGAGCAGTACTTC
TRBV11-2	TRBJ2-7	-	few	CASSPGSVHEQYF	TGTGCCAGCAGCCCAGGGAGCGTCCACGAGCAGTACTTC
TRBV11-2	TRBJ1-1	-	-	CASSLGSEAFF	TGTGCCAGCAGCTTAGGGTCCGAAGCTTTCTTT
TRBV4-3	TRBJ2-3	TRBD1	-	CASSHAGDRGRGGTDTQYF	TGCGCCAGCAGCCATGCAGGGGACAGGGGGCGCGGCGGCACAGATACGCAGTATTTT
TRBV5-1	TRBJ1-6	-	-	CASSLGVHNSPLHF	TGCGCCAGCAGCTTGGGGGTCCATAATTCACCCCTCCACTTT
TRBV5-1	TRBJ2-7	-	once	CASSSGQSSYEQYF	TGCGCCAGCAGCTCCGGACAGAGCTCCTACGAGCAGTACTTC
TRBV4-2	TRBJ1-2	-	-	CASSRPTDSNYGYTF	TGTGCCAGCAGCCGACCGACAGACTCTAACTATGGCTACACCTTC
TRBV11-2	TRBJ1-2	-	-	CASSTPRTENQIANYGYTF	TGTGCCAGCAGTACTCCCCGCACAGAAAACCAAATAGCTAACTATGGCTACACCTTC
TRBV30	TRBJ1-1	-	-	CAWAVTEAFF	TGTGCCTGGGCGGTGACTGAAGCTTTCTTT
TRBV6-5	TRBJ2-2	TRBD1	-	CASSPGQYTGELFF	TGTGCCAGCAGCCCGGGACAGTACACCGGGGAGCTGTTTTTT